This record covers a single T cell receptor (beta chain). Its antigen is unknown. Base qualities were left out, and no much larger clone turns up one base away. The data were obtained in a study of OX40 agonist ivuxolimab in advanced cancers. With respect to the entire study: Ivuxolimab was an agonistic, fully human IgG2 monoclonal antibody directed against OX40 (CD134), a costimulatory receptor. Intravenous ivuxolimab was administered to patients every 2 weeks at six dose levels: 0.01, 0.1, 0.3, 1.5, 3 and 10 mg/kg. Of the roughly 51 patients in dose escalation, 19 had hepatocellular carcinoma, about 15 had melanoma, 9 had renal cell carcinoma and 9 had head and neck cancer. A male proportion of 82.7% and a mean age of approximately 58 years, ranging from about 23 to 90, were recorded for the dose-escalation cohort. Prior anti-PD-1, anti-PD-L1 or anti-CTLA-4 therapy was permitted, and 40% of dose-escalation patients had received checkpoint inhibitors. Three dose-escalation patients achieved partial responses, one with hepatocellular carcinoma and two with cutaneous melanoma. Peripheral TCRbeta sequencing aimed to test whether ivuxolimab altered TCR sequence diversity and caused clonal T-cell expansion. The paper reports the monotherapy dose-escalation portion (N of about 50 patients) of the phase I ivuxolimab trial.

Results and caveats for the whole study, not just this receptor: The antigen specificity of the clonally expanded peripheral T cells was not determined. After ivuxolimab, more expanded clones were found on average in CD8+ T cells than in CD4+ T cells. Low levels of normalized T-cell clonal expansion were also shown by some nonresponding patients. Clonal expansion of both CD4+ and CD8+ blood T cells was observed from baseline to week 6 at doses 0.1 to 3.0 mg/kg. In partial responders in the 0.1-3.0 mg/kg groups, normalized peripheral clonal expansion was found to be among the lowest, especially among CD8+ T cells.

Trimming removed 4 bases from V and 4 bases from J, leaving 13 bases between the germline ends. The CDR3, cysteine through phenylalanine, is 14 amino acids long. The sequence is cut down to CDR3 DNA, 42 bases in frame from base 1. The germline V gene (reference sequence) sets CDR1 to MNHEY and CDR2 to SMNVEV. Genomic DNA was isolated from the sorted cells so that the TCRbeta CDR3 region could be sequenced. The immunoSEQ Assay was used for sequencing of TCRbeta CDR3 regions. TCRdb stores this immuneACCESS table with in-frame sequences only. Part of the clones is absent; in the studies checked, under half of the shortfall reflects unresolved V genes, and no reason is known for the rest. The sample table holds tens of thousands of clones, of which more than 75% were seen once. 0.32% of the sample is held by the ten biggest clonotypes. Patients with a history of autoimmune disease or receiving systemic immunosuppression were excluded from the trial. Peripheral blood for TCR sequencing was drawn from every dose cohort at baseline, at cycle 4 day 1 and at cycle 7 day 1. Samples came from an open-label, multicenter, first-in-human phase I dose-escalation trial of ivuxolimab. Adults with locally advanced or metastatic melanoma, renal cell, hepatocellular, or head and neck squamous cell carcinoma were enrolled in the trial. Before TCR sequencing, CD4+ T cells and CD8+ T cells from peripheral blood were sorted into separate populations.

The chain uses TRBV27 and TRBJ1-1; the D gene is possibly TRBD1, with 5 bases matching. The sample consisted of CD4+ or CD8+ T cells sorted from blood, taken in a trial of the OX40 agonist ivuxolimab. The receptor was isolated from an adult with an advanced solid tumor such as melanoma, head and neck, liver or kidney cancer. This receptor has the CDR3 CASSSPHGGTEAFF. The DNA sequence follows: TGTGCCAGCAGTTCTCCCCATGGGGGCACTGAAGCTTTCTTT.